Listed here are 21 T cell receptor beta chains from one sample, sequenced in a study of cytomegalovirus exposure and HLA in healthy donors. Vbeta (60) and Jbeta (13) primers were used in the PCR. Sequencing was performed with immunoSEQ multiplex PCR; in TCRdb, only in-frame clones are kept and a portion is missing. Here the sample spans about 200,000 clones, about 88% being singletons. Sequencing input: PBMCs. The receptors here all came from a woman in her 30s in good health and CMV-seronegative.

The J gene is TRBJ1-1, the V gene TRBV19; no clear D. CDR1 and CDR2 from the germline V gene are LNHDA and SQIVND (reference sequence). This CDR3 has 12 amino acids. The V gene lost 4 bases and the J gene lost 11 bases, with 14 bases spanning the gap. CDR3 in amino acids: CASSNGRGRAFF. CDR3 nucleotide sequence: TGTGCCAGTAGTAACGGACGAGGGAGGGCTTTCTTT.

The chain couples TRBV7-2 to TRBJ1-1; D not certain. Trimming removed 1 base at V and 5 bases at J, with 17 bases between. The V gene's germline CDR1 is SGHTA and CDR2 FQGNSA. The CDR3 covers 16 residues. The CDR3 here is CASSLERTGVGTEAFF. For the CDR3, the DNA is TGTGCCAGCAGCTTAGAGAGGACCGGGGTTGGAACTGAAGCTTTCTTT. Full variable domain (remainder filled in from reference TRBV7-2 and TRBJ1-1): GAGVSQSPSNKVTEKGKDVELRCDPISGHTALYWYRQSLGQGLEFLIYFQGNSAPDKSGLPSDRFSAERTGGSVSTLTIQRTQQEDSAVYLCASSLERTGVGTEAFFGQGTRLTVV.

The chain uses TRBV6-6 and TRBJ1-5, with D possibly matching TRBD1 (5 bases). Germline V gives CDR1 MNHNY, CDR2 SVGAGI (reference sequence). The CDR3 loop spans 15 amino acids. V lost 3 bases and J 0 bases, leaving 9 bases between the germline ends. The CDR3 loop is CASSYSGVSNQPQHF. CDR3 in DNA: TGTGCCAGCAGTTATTCGGGGGTTAGCAATCAGCCCCAGCATTTT.

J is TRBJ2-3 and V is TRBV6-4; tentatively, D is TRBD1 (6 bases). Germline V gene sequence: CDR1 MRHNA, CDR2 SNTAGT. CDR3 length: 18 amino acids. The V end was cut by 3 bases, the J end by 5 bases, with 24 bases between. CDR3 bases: TGTGCCAGCAGTGAGCGATTTTTTGGGACGGCAGGGGAAGATACGCAGTATTTT. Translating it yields CASSERFFGTAGEDTQYF.

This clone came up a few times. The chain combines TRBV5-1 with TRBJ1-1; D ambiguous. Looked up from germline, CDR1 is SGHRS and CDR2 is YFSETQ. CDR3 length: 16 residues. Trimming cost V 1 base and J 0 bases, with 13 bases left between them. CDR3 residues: CASSLSLGEMNTEAFF. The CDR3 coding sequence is TGCGCCAGCAGCTTGAGTTTAGGAGAGATGAACACTGAAGCTTTCTTT.

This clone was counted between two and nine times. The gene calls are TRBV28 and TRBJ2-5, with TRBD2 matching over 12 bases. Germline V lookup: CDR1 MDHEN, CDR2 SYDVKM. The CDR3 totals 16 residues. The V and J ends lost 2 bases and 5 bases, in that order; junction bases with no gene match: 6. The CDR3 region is CASSLRLAGGSETQYF. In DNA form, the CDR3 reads TGTGCCAGCAGTTTAAGGCTAGCGGGGGGGAGCGAGACCCAGTACTTC.

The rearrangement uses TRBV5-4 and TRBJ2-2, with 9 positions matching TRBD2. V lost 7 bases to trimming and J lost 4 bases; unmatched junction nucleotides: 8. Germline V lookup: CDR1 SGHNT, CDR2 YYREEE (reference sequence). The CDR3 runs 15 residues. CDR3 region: CASHPTGLATGELFF. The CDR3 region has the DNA TGTGCCAGCCACCCGACGGGACTAGCCACCGGGGAGCTGTTTTTT. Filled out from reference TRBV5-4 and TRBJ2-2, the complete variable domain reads ETGVTQSPTHLIKTRGQQVTLRCSSQSGHNTVSWYQQALGQGPQFIFQYYREEENGRGNFPPRFSGLQFPNYSSELNVNALELDDSALYLCASHPTGLATGELFFGEGSRLTVL.

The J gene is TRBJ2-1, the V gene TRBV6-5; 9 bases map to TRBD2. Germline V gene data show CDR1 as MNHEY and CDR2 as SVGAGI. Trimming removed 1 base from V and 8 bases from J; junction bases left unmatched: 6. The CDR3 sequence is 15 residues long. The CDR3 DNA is TGTGCCAGCAGTTACTTTGGCGGGGGGGCGTATGAGCAGTTCTTC. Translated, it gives CASSYFGGGAYEQFF.

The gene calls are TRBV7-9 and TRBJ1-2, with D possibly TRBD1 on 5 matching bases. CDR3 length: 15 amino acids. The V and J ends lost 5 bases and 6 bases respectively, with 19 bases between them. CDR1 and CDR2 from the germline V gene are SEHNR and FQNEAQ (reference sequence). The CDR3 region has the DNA TGTGCCAGCAGCCTAGGGGCAGGGCCTCGGAATGGCTACACCTTC. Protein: CASSLGAGPRNGYTF. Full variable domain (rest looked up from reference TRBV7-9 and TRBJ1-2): DTGVSQNPRHKITKRGQNVTFRCDPISEHNRLYWYRQTLGQGPEFLTYFQNEAQLEKSRLLSDRFSAERPKGSFSTLEIQRTEQGDSAMYLCASSLGAGPRNGYTFGSGTRLTVV.

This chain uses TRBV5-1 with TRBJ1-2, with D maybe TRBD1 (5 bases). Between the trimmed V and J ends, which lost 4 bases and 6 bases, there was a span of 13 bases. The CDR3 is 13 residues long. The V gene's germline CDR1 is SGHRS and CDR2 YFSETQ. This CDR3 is CASSHGTIDGYTF. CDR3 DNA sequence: TGCGCCAGCAGCCACGGGACTATCGATGGCTACACCTTC.

The CDR3 DNA follows: TGTGCCAGCAGGAGGGTAGGTGGACAAGAGACCCAGTACTTC. Protein: CASRRVGGQETQYF. V is TRBV5-5 and J is TRBJ2-5; perhaps TRBD2 as D (5 bases). Germline values: CDR1 SGHKS, CDR2 YYEKEE (reference sequence). V was clipped by 5 bases and J by 2 bases, with 13 bases between them. The CDR3 loop spans 14 amino acids.

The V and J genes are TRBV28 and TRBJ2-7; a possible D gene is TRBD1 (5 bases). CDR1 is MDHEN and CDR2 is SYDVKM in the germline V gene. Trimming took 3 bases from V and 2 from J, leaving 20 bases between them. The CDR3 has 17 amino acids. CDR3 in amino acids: CASSFPFRGSWTYEQYF. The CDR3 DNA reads TGTGCCAGCAGTTTTCCTTTTAGGGGATCGTGGACCTACGAGCAGTACTTC.

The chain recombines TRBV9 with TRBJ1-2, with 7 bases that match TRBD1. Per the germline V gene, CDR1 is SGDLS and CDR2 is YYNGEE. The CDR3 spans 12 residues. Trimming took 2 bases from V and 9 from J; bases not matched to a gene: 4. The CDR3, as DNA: TGTGCCAGCAGCGTCTCGGACAGGCGCTACACCTTC. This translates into CASSVSDRRYTF. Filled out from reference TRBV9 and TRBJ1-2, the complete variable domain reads DSGVTQTPKHLITATGQRVTLRCSPRSGDLSVYWYQQSLDQGLQFLIQYYNGEERAKGNILERFSAQQFPDLHSELNLSSLELGDSALYFCASSVSDRRYTFGSGTRLTVV.

The CDR3 reads CASSLSGQNYGYTF. CDR3 DNA sequence: TGCGCCAGCAGCTTATCGGGACAGAACTATGGCTACACCTTC. The chain combines TRBV5-1 with TRBJ1-2; 7 bases line up with TRBD1. CDR1 and CDR2 (germline): SGHRS, YFSETQ. J lost 2 bases, V lost 2 bases, and 3 bases had no gene match. This CDR3 is built from 14 residues. Complete variable domain (other parts from reference TRBV5-1 and TRBJ1-2): KAGVTQTPRYLIKTRGQQVTLSCSPISGHRSVSWYQQTPGQGLQFLFEYFSETQRNKGNFPGRFSGRQFSNSRSEMNVSTLELGDSALYLCASSLSGQNYGYTFGSGTRLTVV.

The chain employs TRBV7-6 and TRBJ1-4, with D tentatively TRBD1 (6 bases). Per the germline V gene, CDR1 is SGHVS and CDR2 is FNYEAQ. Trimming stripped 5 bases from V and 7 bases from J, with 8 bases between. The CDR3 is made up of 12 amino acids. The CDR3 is CASSLQGEKLFF. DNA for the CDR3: TGTGCCAGCAGCCTACAGGGTGAAAAACTGTTTTTT.

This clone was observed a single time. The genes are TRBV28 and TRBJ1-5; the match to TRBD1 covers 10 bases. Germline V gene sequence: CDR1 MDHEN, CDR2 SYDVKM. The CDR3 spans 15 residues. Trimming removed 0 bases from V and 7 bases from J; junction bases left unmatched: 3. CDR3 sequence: CASSLWGQGFQPQHF. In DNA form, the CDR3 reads TGTGCCAGCAGTTTATGGGGACAGGGGTTCCAGCCCCAGCATTTT.

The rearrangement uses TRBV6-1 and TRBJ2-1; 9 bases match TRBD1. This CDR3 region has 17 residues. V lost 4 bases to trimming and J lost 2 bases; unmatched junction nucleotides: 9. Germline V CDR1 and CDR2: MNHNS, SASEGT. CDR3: CASSGNPGQGAYNEQFF. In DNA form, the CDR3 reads TGTGCCAGCAGTGGCAATCCGGGACAGGGTGCCTACAATGAGCAGTTCTTC.

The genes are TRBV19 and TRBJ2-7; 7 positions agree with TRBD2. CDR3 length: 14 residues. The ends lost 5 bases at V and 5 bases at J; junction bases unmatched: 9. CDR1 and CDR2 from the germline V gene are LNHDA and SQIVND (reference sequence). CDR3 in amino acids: CASSPRLAIHEQYF. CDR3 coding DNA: TGTGCCAGTAGTCCCCGACTAGCTATCCACGAGCAGTACTTC.

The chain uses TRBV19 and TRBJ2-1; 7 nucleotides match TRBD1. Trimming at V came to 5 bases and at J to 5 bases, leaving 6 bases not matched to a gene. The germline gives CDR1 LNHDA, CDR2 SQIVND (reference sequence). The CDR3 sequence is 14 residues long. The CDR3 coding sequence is TGTGCCAGTAGTGCCACAGGGGTGCACAATGAGCAGTTCTTC. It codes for CASSATGVHNEQFF.

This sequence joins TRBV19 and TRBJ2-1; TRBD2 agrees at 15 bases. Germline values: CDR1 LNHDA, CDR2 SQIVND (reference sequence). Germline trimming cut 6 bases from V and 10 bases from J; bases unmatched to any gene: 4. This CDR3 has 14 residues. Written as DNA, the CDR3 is TGTGCCAGTAGGGGACTAGCGGGAGGCTGGGAGCAGTTCTTC. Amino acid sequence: CASRGLAGGWEQFF.

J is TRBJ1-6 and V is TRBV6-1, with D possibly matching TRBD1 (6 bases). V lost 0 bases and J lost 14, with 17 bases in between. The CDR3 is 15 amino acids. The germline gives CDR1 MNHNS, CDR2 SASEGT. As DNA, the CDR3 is TGTGCCAGCAGTGAAGCTGGGGGCCCAACTCAGTCCCTCCACTTT. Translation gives CASSEAGGPTQSLHF.